This TCR beta chain appears in the sequencing data of a study of T-cell reconstitution after alpha-beta-depleted transplantation in children. General study results and limits: Surviving recipient cells, namely T cells and thymic progenitors, were the source of high day-60 TCRbeta diversity in some patients. At the one-year point after transplant, T-cell counts and TCRbeta diversity were found to come mostly from T cells that had been newly produced. By about two months after transplant, alpha-beta T cells reportedly arose from several hundred graft clones that had expanded.

CDR3 length: 16 residues. J lost 6 bases, V lost 4 bases, and 14 bases had no gene match. TCRbeta library preparation incorporated unique molecular identifiers. Via MiXCR, TCRdb re-called the PCR reads, giving one row per CDR3 protein. This sample yields fewer than 400,000 distinct CDR3 sequences, of which 23% are seen a single time; 11% belongs to the top ten. This clonotype was seen repeatedly, ten times or more. Its antigen remains unknown. The receptor was isolated from a male patient younger than 18 who had a stem cell transplant for acute lymphoblastic leukemia, so the T cells may come from the graft donor. This rearrangement joins TRBV12-3 or TRBV12-4 to TRBJ1-1, with TRBD1 matching over 7 bases. The material was PBMCs, mostly from graft donor cells, obtained 180 days after TCRalphabeta/CD19-depleted stem cell transplant. CDR3 in DNA: TGTGCCAGCAGTTCTTTCGTGACAGGGCTTAGGTCTGAAGCTTTCTTT. As protein: CASSSFVTGLRSEAFF.